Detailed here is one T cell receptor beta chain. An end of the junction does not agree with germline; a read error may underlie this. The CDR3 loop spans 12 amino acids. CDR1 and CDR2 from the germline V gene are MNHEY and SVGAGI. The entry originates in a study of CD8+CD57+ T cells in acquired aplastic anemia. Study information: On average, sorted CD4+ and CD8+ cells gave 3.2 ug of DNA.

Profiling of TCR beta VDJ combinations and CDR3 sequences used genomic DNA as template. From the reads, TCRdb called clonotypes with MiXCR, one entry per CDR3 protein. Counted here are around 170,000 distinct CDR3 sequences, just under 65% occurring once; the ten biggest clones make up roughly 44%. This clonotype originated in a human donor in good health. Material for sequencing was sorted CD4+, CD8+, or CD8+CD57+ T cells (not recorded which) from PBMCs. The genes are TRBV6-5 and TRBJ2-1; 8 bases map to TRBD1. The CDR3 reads CAISGGQDYRTF. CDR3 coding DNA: TGTGCCATCAGTGGGGGACAGGACTACCGAACCTTC.